A selection of T cell receptor beta chains follows, all from one sample in a study of beta chain features in type 1 diabetes. Clones were read by immunoSEQ multiplex PCR, and TCRdb kept only the in-frame ones, dropping some. The sample includes about half a million clones, roughly 10% of them seen just once. The material sequenced was naive CD4+ T cells from blood. The receptor source for this set is a woman younger than 30 in good health. Each CDR3 is given with its conserved first and last residue. A D gene is named only where the DNA matches it firmly. Not every row has a clone size; where given, it reads once, few, many or a size class.

clone_size j_call v_call d_call cdr3_nt cdr3_aa
few TRBJ1-6 TRBV7-3 TRBD1 TGTGCCAGCAGGGCAGTCGGACAGGGCGGAAATTCACCCCTCCACTTT CASRAVGQGGNSPLHF
. TRBJ2-1 TRBV2 TRBD2 TGTGCCAGCAGTGTGGCTAGCGGGGGTGCGTATGAGCAGTTCTTC CASSVASGGAYEQFF
few TRBJ2-1 TRBV5-1 TRBD2 TGCGCCAGCAGCTTACGGCTTAGCGGGAAGTACAATGAGCAGTTCTTC CASSLRLSGKYNEQFF
few TRBJ1-1 TRBV29-1 . TGCAGCGTTGTTAGGCTGAACGCGGACACTGAAGCTTTCTTT CSVVRLNADTEAFF
. TRBJ2-7 TRBV25-1 TRBD1 TGTGCCAGCAGTGAATTAGGGACAGCCTTTGGAGAGCAGTACTTC CASSELGTAFGEQYF
. TRBJ1-1 TRBV29-1 . TGCAGCGTTGAAAGGGGAAACACTGAAGCTTTCTTT CSVERGNTEAFF
few TRBJ2-5 TRBV7-9 . TGTGCCAGCAGCTTAGCCGCTAGCGCGGAGACCCAGTACTTC CASSLAASAETQYF
few TRBJ2-1 TRBV29-1 TRBD1 TGCAGCGCCCACCACAGGGGGGCGGCTTGGGGTGAGCAGTTCTTC CSAHHRGAAWGEQFF
. TRBJ2-5 TRBV4-1 . TGCGCCAGCAGCCAAGGATCGTATCTGGAGACCCAGTACTTC CASSQGSYLETQYF
few TRBJ2-3 TRBV6-6 . TGTGCCAGCAGTTACGAGAGAACAGATACGCAGTATTTT CASSYERTDTQYF
once TRBJ1-2 TRBV10-3 . TGTGCCATCAGTGAGTGGGCGCGGGGCTACACCTTC CAISEWARGYTF
few TRBJ1-5 TRBV2 . TGTGCCAGCAGCCGCGGGGGTCAGCCCCAGCATTTT CASSRGGQPQHF
. TRBJ2-5 TRBV7-2 . TGTGCCAGCAGCTTCGGCCAGCGCCAAGAGACCCAGTACTTC CASSFGQRQETQYF
. TRBJ2-5 TRBV9 . TGTGCCAGCAGCGTATCCGCGCGTTATGACAGTAGGGAGACCCAGTACTTC CASSVSARYDSRETQYF
. TRBJ2-1 TRBV5-1 TRBD2 TGCGCCAGCAGCTGGTCGGCTGGCCTAGCGGGGGTCAATGAGCAGTTCTTC CASSWSAGLAGVNEQFF
few TRBJ1-6 TRBV9 . TGTGCCAGCAGCGTAGGTGGACGATCACCCCTCCACTTT CASSVGGRSPLHF
. TRBJ2-1 TRBV15 . TGTGCCACCAGCAGCCAATCACGGTCCTACAATGAGCAGTTCTTC CATSSQSRSYNEQFF
. TRBJ2-7 TRBV30 . TGTGCCTGGAGCAGGACCTACTACGAGCAGTACTTC CAWSRTYYEQYF
few TRBJ2-2 TRBV7-2 TRBD2 TGTGCCAGCAGCCCCCGGCTAGCGGGAGGCGGCGGGGAGCTGTTTTTT CASSPRLAGGGGELFF
few TRBJ2-5 TRBV29-1 . TGCAGCGTAAGAGACTTGTCCCAAGAGACCCAGTACTTC CSVRDLSQETQYF
few TRBJ1-1 TRBV20-1 . TGCAGTGCTAGTGCCCAGGCATTT CSASAQAF
few TRBJ2-1 TRBV14 . TGTGCCAGCAGCCAGGCCCTATGGAAGGGGGTTTACAATGAGCAGTTCTTC CASSQALWKGVYNEQFF
few TRBJ2-7 TRBV7-8 . TGTGCCAGCAGCTTACAGGGGGGGTACGAGCAGTACTTC CASSLQGGYEQYF
. TRBJ2-1 TRBV7-8 . TGTGCCAGCAGCTTAGTACGCGGCAGGGCTTTAGACAATGAGCAGTTCTTC CASSLVRGRALDNEQFF